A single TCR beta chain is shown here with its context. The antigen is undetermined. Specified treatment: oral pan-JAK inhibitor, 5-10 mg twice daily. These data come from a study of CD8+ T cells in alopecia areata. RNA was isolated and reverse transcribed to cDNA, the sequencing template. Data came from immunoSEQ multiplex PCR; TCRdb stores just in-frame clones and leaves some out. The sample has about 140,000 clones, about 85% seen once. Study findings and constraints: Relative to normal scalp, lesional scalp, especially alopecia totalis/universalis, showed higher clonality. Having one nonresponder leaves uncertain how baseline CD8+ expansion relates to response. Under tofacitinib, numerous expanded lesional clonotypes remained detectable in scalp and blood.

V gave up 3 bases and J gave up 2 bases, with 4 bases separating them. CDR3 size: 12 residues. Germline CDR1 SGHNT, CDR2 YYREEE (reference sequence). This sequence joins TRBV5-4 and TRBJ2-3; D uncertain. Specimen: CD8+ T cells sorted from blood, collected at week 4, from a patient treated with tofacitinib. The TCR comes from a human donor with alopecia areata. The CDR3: CASSSYTDTQYF. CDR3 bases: TGTGCCAGCAGCTCTTACACAGATACGCAGTATTTT.